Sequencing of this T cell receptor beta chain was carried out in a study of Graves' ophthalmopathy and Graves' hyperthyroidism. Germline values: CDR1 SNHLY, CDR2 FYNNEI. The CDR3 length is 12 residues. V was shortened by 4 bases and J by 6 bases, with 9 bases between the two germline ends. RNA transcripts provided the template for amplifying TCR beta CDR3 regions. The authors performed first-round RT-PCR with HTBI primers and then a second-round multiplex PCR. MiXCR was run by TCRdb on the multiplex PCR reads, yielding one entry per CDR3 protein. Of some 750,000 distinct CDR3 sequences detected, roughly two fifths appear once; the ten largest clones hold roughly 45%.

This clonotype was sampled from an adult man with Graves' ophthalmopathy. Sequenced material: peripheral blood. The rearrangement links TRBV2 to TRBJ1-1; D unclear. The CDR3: CASSGRWAEAFF. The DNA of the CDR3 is TGTGCCAGCAGTGGCAGATGGGCTGAAGCTTTCTTT.